This TCR beta chain was observed in a study of blood T cell repertoires in COVID-19. Study details: PBMCs, B-cell-depleted T cells, or T cells provided the cDNA or gDNA that made up the material.

Unmatched junction bases numbered 9, after V lost 3 bases and J lost 5 bases. This CDR3 is 17 amino acids long. From germline, CDR1 is MNHEY and CDR2 SMNVEV (reference sequence). The authors' processing: For nucleated cells, counts were estimated from reference gene primer amplification. Sequencing was performed with immunoSEQ multiplex PCR; in TCRdb, only in-frame clones are kept and a portion is missing. That table furnishes V, J and clone size, whereas the DNA furnished D and trimming. The sample holds around 210,000 clones, 80% seen once. Sequencing was performed on peripheral blood. This sequence was found in a woman in her 70s with acute or convalescent COVID-19. V and J are TRBV27 and TRBJ2-2; TRBD2 aligns across 10 bases. The CDR3 is CASSLGLAPRGTGELFF. The CDR3 DNA sequence: TGTGCCAGCAGTTTGGGACTAGCGCCTAGAGGGACCGGGGAGCTGTTTTTT.